One and the same sample provided the 15 T cell receptor beta chains below, sequenced in a study of cytomegalovirus exposure and HLA in healthy donors. PCR employed 60 Vbeta and 13 Jbeta primers. The table came from immunoSEQ multiplex PCR; TCRdb's copy has only in-frame clones and leaves some out. This table has about 180,000 clones, around 81% appearing once. Sequenced sample: PBMCs. The origin of the receptors is a woman in her twenties or thirties in good health and CMV-seronegative.

About this clone: Compared with germline, one end of the junction differs, possibly owing to a read error. This chain connects TRBV7-7 to TRBJ2-3; perhaps TRBD2 as D (6 bases). The length of the CDR3 is 15 residues. Germline CDR1 and CDR2: SSHAT and FNYEAQ (reference sequence). The CDR3 spells CASSLSGGFGDTQYF. The DNA of the CDR3 is TGTGCTAGCAGCTTAAGTGGGGGGTTCGGAGATACGCAGTATTTT.

The CDR3 DNA reads TGTGCCAGCCTGGACAGGGTCAATAATTCACCCCTCCACTTT. Translating gives CASLDRVNNSPLHF. V gene TRBV28 combines with J gene TRBJ1-6, with 8 positions matching TRBD1. Unmatched junction bases numbered 5, after V lost 8 bases and J lost 5 bases. The CDR3 extends over 14 amino acids. The germline V gene has CDR1 MDHEN and CDR2 SYDVKM.

The chain has TRBV29-1 and TRBJ2-7; tentative D call: TRBD1 (7 bases). CDR3 size: 14 residues. V was cut by 6 bases and J by 0 bases, with 15 bases left in between. Germline loops: CDR1 SQVTM, CDR2 ANQGSEA. The CDR3 sequence is CSVAGQISSYEQYF. CDR3 nucleotides: TGCAGCGTCGCGGGACAGATAAGCTCCTACGAGCAGTACTTC.

There are a few counts of this clone. The chain carries TRBV7-9 and TRBJ2-7, with 7 bases fitting TRBD1. Germline-derived CDR1 and CDR2 are SEHNR and FQNEAQ (reference sequence). The CDR3 totals 13 residues. Losses at the gene ends were 9 bases for V and 0 bases for J; bases not matched to a gene: 5. The CDR3 sequence: CASHRDSSYEQYF. DNA for the CDR3: TGTGCCAGTCACCGGGACAGCTCCTACGAGCAGTACTTC.

The V gene is TRBV28, the J gene TRBJ1-1; TRBD1 matches at 8 bases. The length of the CDR3 is 13 residues. V lost 6 bases and J lost 2; bases outside the gene matches: 2. Looked up from germline, CDR1 is MDHEN and CDR2 is SYDVKM. The CDR3 DNA reads TGTGCCAGCAGACAGGGGGTTAACACTGAAGCTTTCTTT. Encoded protein: CASRQGVNTEAFF. Variable domain in full (rest from reference TRBV28 and TRBJ1-1): DVKVTQSSRYLVKRTGEKVFLECVQDMDHENMFWYRQDPGLGLRLIYFSYDVKMKEKGDIPEGYSVSREKKERFSLILESASTNQTSMYLCASRQGVNTEAFFGQGTRLTVV.

Only one count was recorded for this clone. The chain recombines TRBV28 with TRBJ1-4; perhaps TRBD1 as D (6 bases). V was pared by 6 bases and J by 9 bases, with 20 bases between. The germline gives CDR1 MDHEN, CDR2 SYDVKM. The CDR3 has 15 amino acids. The CDR3 DNA reads as TGTGCCAGCAGCCCGGACGGGGGGGCGCCGAAAAAACTGTTTTTT. Protein: CASSPDGGAPKKLFF.

J is TRBJ1-5 and V is TRBV28; D may be TRBD1 (5 bases). The CDR3 runs to 13 residues. CDR1 and CDR2 (germline): MDHEN, SYDVKM. Trimming pared 7 bases from V and 1 base from J, leaving 8 bases between. The CDR3 protein is CASMGQSNQPQHF. CDR3 DNA sequence: TGTGCCAGCATGGGGCAGAGCAATCAGCCCCAGCATTTT.

The chain is built from TRBV28 and TRBJ2-7; 10 nucleotides match TRBD1. J gave up 6 bases and V 5 bases, and 7 bases lay outside the gene matches. The CDR3 loop spans 14 amino acids. Per the germline V gene, CDR1 is MDHEN and CDR2 is SYDVKM. DNA of the CDR3: TGTGCCAGCAGTCCGGGACAGGGGCCTGGCGAGCAGTACTTC. Translation gives CASSPGQGPGEQYF.

V is TRBV13 and J is TRBJ2-3, with TRBD1 identical over 10 bases. This CDR3 spans 17 amino acids. V dropped 5 bases and J dropped 4; count of bases not matched to a gene: 12. Germline CDR1 PRHDT, CDR2 FYEKMQ (reference sequence). The CDR3 here is CASSQIIETGGADTQYF. The CDR3 bases are TGTGCCAGCAGCCAAATAATCGAGACAGGGGGCGCAGATACGCAGTATTTT. The variable domain in full, completed from reference TRBV13 and TRBJ2-3, reads AAGVIQSPRHLIKEKRETATLKCYPIPRHDTVYWYQQGPGQDPQFLISFYEKMQSDKGSIPDRFSAQQFSDYHSELNMSSLELGDSALYFCASSQIIETGGADTQYFGPGTRLTVL.

The chain joins TRBV6-4 to TRBJ2-1; 8 nucleotides agree with TRBD2. This CDR3 is built from 14 residues. The germline CDR1 and CDR2 sequences are MRHNA and SNTAGT. The V and J ends lost 3 bases and 9 bases, in that order; junction bases with no gene match: 7. The chain's CDR3 is CASSEGLEGGEQFF. DNA for the CDR3: TGTGCCAGCAGTGAGGGACTAGAAGGGGGTGAGCAGTTCTTC.

The rearrangement uses TRBV10-2 and TRBJ1-1; TRBD1 matches 7 bases. The V segment lost 8 bases and the J segment 10 bases; nucleotides outside the gene matches: 16. CDR3 length: 14 residues. Germline loops: CDR1 WSHSY, CDR2 SAAADI. The CDR3 reads CASSGQYEQGPAFF. DNA for the CDR3: TGCGCCAGCTCGGGACAGTACGAACAGGGGCCAGCTTTCTTT.

This clone was seen a single time. The chain is built from TRBV10-1 and TRBJ2-6; D perhaps matches TRBD1 (5 bases). This CDR3 is 15 amino acids long. Trimming pared 6 bases from V and 1 base from J, leaving 10 bases between. CDR1 is WNHNN and CDR2 is SYGVQD in the germline V gene (reference sequence). CDR3 region: CASSDSRSGANVLTF. DNA for the CDR3: TGCGCCAGCAGCGACAGTCGGTCTGGGGCCAACGTCCTGACTTTC.

The V call is TRBV14, the J call TRBJ2-5; D gene uncertain. This CDR3 has 11 residues. Germline-derived CDR1 and CDR2 are SGHDN and FVKESK. With 3 bases removed from V and 4 bases from J, the gap between germline ends came to 3 bases. The CDR3 is CASSHLETQYF. The CDR3 DNA is TGTGCCAGCAGCCACTTAGAGACCCAGTACTTC.

J is TRBJ1-2 and V is TRBV27; D perhaps matches TRBD1 (6 bases). The germline gives CDR1 MNHEY, CDR2 SMNVEV (reference sequence). The CDR3 spans 14 residues. The germline V and J ends were trimmed by 4 bases and 4 bases, with 13 bases remaining between them. CDR3 in amino acids: CASSYATGGYGYTF. CDR3 DNA: TGTGCCAGCAGTTACGCGACAGGAGGCTATGGCTACACCTTC.

The rearrangement links TRBV6-6 to TRBJ1-1; D not resolved. CDR1 and CDR2 from the germline V gene are MNHNY and SVGAGI (reference sequence). V lost 5 bases and J 1 base, leaving 8 bases between the germline ends. The CDR3 loop spans 13 amino acids. CDR3 DNA: TGTGCCAGCAGTCTCAAGCGGAACACTGAAGCTTTCTTT. It encodes CASSLKRNTEAFF.